One and the same sample provided the 14 T cell receptor beta chains below, sequenced in a study of T cells expressing NK-cell markers. With the 5' RACE reads reprocessed, TCRdb shows one record per CDR3 protein and no DNA. The clone table shows some 300,000 distinct CDR3 sequences, with the ten largest holding approximately 0.41%. The sample was blood T cells: a sorted CD56 or NKG2C T cell subset, CD4+ or CD8+ T cells, or bulk PBMC T cells (not recorded which). The origin of the receptors is a man younger than 30 in good health.

This chain connects TRBV7-2 to TRBJ1-5; lacking DNA, the TRBD1 call made by TCRdb goes unchecked. Per germline, CDR1 SGHTA and CDR2 FQGNSA. The length of the CDR3 is 15 residues. The CDR3 loop is CASSRDGTGFYPQHF.

The CDR3 sequence is CASTYPGEDGEQFF. V and J are TRBV5-1 and TRBJ2-1; TCRdb selects TRBD1, and the lack of DNA leaves this call unchecked. The CDR3 is 14 residues long. CDR1 and CDR2 (germline): SGHRS, YFSETQ.

The chain uses TRBV21-1 and TRBJ2-1; TCRdb indicates TRBD1, and absent DNA this call remains unverified. TRBV21-1 is recorded as a pseudogene. CDR3 length: 15 residues. The chain's CDR3 is CASSKKGGCYNEQFF.

The rearrangement links TRBV20-1 to TRBJ1-1. CDR1 is DFQATT, CDR2 SNEGSKA, per germline (reference sequence). The CDR3 has 14 residues. CDR3 amino acids: CSARGVTTNTEAFF.

This rearrangement joins TRBV20-1 to TRBJ2-7; TCRdb returns TRBD2, unconfirmable since there is no DNA. Looked up from germline, CDR1 is DFQATT and CDR2 is SNEGSKA (reference sequence). The CDR3 length is 15 residues. The CDR3 here is CSARAVAGVFYEQYF.

The chain has TRBV25-1 and TRBJ2-5; TCRdb gives TRBD1 as the D gene, but with no DNA this cannot be confirmed. Germline V gene data show CDR1 as MGHDK and CDR2 as SYGVNS. This CDR3 region has 13 residues. The CDR3 here is CASSEWGEETQYF.

CDR3 residues: CASSTTGLAGADTQYF. The V call is TRBV5-1, the J call TRBJ2-3; TCRdb gives TRBD2 as the D gene, but with no DNA this cannot be confirmed. CDR3 size: 16 residues. Germline-derived CDR1 and CDR2 are SGHRS and YFSETQ.

The CDR3 sequence is CATRGTGGTEAFF. The V call is TRBV24-1, the J call TRBJ1-1; TCRdb picks TRBD1, but there is no DNA to check that call. This CDR3 contains 13 residues. Looked up from germline, CDR1 is KGHDR and CDR2 is SFDVKD.

The V gene is TRBV7-9, the J gene TRBJ2-7; TCRdb reports TRBD2, a call that lacks DNA to check it against. The CDR3 covers 15 residues. CDR1 is SEHNR and CDR2 is FQNEAQ in the germline V gene (reference sequence). CDR3 amino acids: CASSLVGSGNYEQYF.

CDR3: CASSTEARIGETQYF. The chain employs TRBV12-3 or TRBV12-4 and TRBJ2-5. The CDR3 contains 15 residues.

J is TRBJ2-1 and V is TRBV7-8; TCRdb's D call of TRBD2 is untestable without DNA. The CDR3 contains 14 residues. Germline V CDR1 and CDR2: SGHVS, FQNEAQ. The CDR3 loop is CATREAGVVNEQFF.

The chain recombines TRBV18 with TRBJ2-4; TCRdb selects TRBD1, and the lack of DNA leaves this call unchecked. CDR1 and CDR2 (germline): KGHSH, LQKENI. The CDR3 loop spans 20 amino acids. The CDR3 here is CASSQLGQGAYLIAKNIQYF.

The J gene is TRBJ1-5, the V gene TRBV20-1. The CDR3 consists of 13 residues. Germline V gives CDR1 DFQATT, CDR2 SNEGSKA (reference sequence). The CDR3 protein is CSAEGRSNQPQHF.

V usage is TRBV2 and J usage is TRBJ1-6; TCRdb calls TRBD1, which cannot be checked without DNA. This CDR3 is 14 amino acids long. Germline CDR1 and CDR2: SNHLY and FYNNEI. The CDR3 here is CASRDRGRNSPLHF.